Listed below are T cell receptor beta chains from one sample, sequenced in a study of chemoradiotherapy in HPV16-positive cancers. TCRdb keeps only in-frame clones here, not all; method: immunoSEQ multiplex PCR. The table lists about 24,000 clones, approximately 93% of them singletons. This sample was obtained from a patient who underwent chemoradiotherapy. The source is a human donor with HPV-associated anogenital cancer. Each CDR3 is given with its conserved first and last residue. A D gene is named only where the DNA matches it firmly. Clone size appears in some rows only: once, few, many, or a class for an expanded clone.

D	V	J	size	CDR3	DNA
TRBD1	TRBV19	TRBJ2-7	once	CASSPWDSTYEQYF	TGTGCCAGTAGTCCCTGGGACAGCACCTACGAGCAGTACTTC
-	TRBV28	TRBJ1-6	-	CASSGGAWAYNSPLHF	TGTGCCAGCAGTGGGGGGGCTTGGGCCTATAATTCACCCCTCCACTTT
-	TRBV7-3	TRBJ2-6	-	CASSSRGTDSGANVLTF	TGTGCCAGCAGCTCCCGGGGAACTGACTCTGGGGCCAACGTCCTGACTTTC
-	TRBV28	TRBJ1-5	-	CASNRVYSNQPQHF	TGTGCCAGCAACAGAGTATATAGCAATCAGCCCCAGCATTTT
-	TRBV5-1	TRBJ1-1	-	CASSSQGGAEAFF	TGCGCCAGCAGCTCGCAGGGAGGCGCTGAAGCTTTCTTT
TRBD1	TRBV2	TRBJ2-7	-	CASSEEGGQVYFYEQYF	TGTGCCAGCAGTGAAGAAGGGGGACAGGTTTATTTCTACGAGCAGTACTTC
TRBD2	TRBV7-2	TRBJ2-2	-	CASSPRLASTGELFF	TGTGCCAGCAGCCCCCGACTAGCGAGCACCGGGGAGCTGTTTTTT
TRBD1	TRBV2	TRBJ1-5	-	CATDRGRNQPQHF	TGTGCCACAGACAGGGGGCGCAATCAGCCCCAGCATTTT
-	TRBV5-6	TRBJ2-6	-	CASSSYSGANVLTF	TGTGCCAGCAGCAGTTACTCTGGGGCCAACGTCCTGACTTTC
-	TRBV7-9	TRBJ2-2	-	CASSLGTQGTGELFF	TGTGCCAGCAGCTTAGGGACCCAAGGCACCGGGGAGCTGTTTTTT
-	TRBV30	TRBJ1-4	once	CAWSVPRKLFF	TGTGCCTGGAGTGTTCCGAGAAAACTGTTTTTT
TRBD1	TRBV5-1	TRBJ2-7	-	CASSDPGQGAEQYF	TGCGCCAGCAGCGACCCGGGACAGGGGGCCGAGCAGTACTTC
-	TRBV6-1	TRBJ1-6	-	CASNLVDSPLHF	TGTGCCAGCAACCTAGTGGATTCACCCCTCCACTTT
-	TRBV5-1	TRBJ2-3	-	CASSLAQATDTQYF	TGCGCCAGCAGCTTGGCCCAGGCCACAGATACGCAGTATTTT
-	TRBV5-1	TRBJ2-3	once	CASSLALGTDTQYF	TGCGCCAGCAGCTTGGCCTTGGGTACAGATACGCAGTATTTT
TRBD2	TRBV4-3	TRBJ2-1	-	CASSQDQGGLAGGEQFF	TGCGCCAGCAGCCAAGATCAGGGGGGACTAGCGGGGGGTGAGCAGTTCTTC
-	TRBV7-9	TRBJ1-6	-	CASSRDMTPLHF	TGTGCCAGCAGCAGGGATATGACGCCCCTCCACTTT
-	TRBV29-1	TRBJ2-2	-	CSVVLELNTGELFF	TGCAGCGTTGTGCTGGAGCTCAACACCGGGGAGCTGTTTTTT
-	TRBV5-4	TRBJ1-2	few	CASSFPMNYGYTF	TGTGCCAGCAGCTTTCCCATGAACTATGGCTACACCTTC
-	TRBV6-6	TRBJ2-1	-	CASTDWASSYNEQFF	TGTGCCAGCACCGACTGGGCGAGCTCCTACAATGAGCAGTTCTTC
-	TRBV5-4	TRBJ1-3	-	CASSLVPGGVSSGNTIYF	TGTGCCAGCAGCTTGGTTCCGGGGGGGGTCAGCTCTGGAAACACCATATATTTT
TRBD2	TRBV5-1	TRBJ2-5	-	CASSLGIAGVVETQYF	TGCGCCAGCAGCTTGGGGATAGCGGGGGTAGTGGAGACCCAGTACTTC
TRBD2	TRBV30	TRBJ2-3	-	CAWSKGSGLAGPQDTQYF	TGTGCCTGGAGTAAGGGTAGCGGACTAGCGGGGCCCCAGGATACGCAGTATTTT
-	TRBV29-1	TRBJ1-1	-	CSVEDSLVHPEAFF	TGCAGCGTTGAAGATTCGTTAGTACACCCTGAAGCTTTCTTT
TRBD2	TRBV5-1	TRBJ2-3	-	CASSLGAGGPRDTQYF	TGCGCCAGCAGCTTGGGAGCGGGGGGGCCTCGGGATACGCAGTATTTT
TRBD2	TRBV28	TRBJ2-7	-	CASSFGRGPYEQYF	TGTGCCAGCAGTTTCGGGAGGGGTCCCTACGAGCAGTACTTC
-	TRBV5-6	TRBJ1-2	-	CASSLYTVLNYGYTF	TGTGCCAGCAGCTTGTACACGGTCCTGAACTATGGCTACACCTTC
TRBD1	TRBV18	TRBJ2-7	-	CASSLDRDRVTYEQYF	TGTGCCAGCTCACTCGACCGGGACAGGGTCACCTACGAGCAGTACTTC
-	TRBV4-2	TRBJ2-3	-	CASSQGTAFDTQYF	TGTGCCAGCAGCCAGGGAACGGCATTTGATACGCAGTATTTT
TRBD1	TRBV18	TRBJ2-7	-	CASSPRTGAAGDEQYF	TGTGCCAGCTCACCTAGGACAGGGGCCGCCGGGGACGAGCAGTACTTC
-	TRBV28	TRBJ1-5	once	CASSPALGVEYQPQHF	TGTGCCAGCAGCCCCGCTCTTGGGGTCGAATATCAGCCCCAGCATTTT
TRBD1	TRBV18	TRBJ1-2	-	CASSPGQGYGYTF	TGTGCCAGCTCACCGGGACAGGGCTATGGCTACACCTTC